The text below deals with one T cell receptor (beta chain). No antigen is known for it. The data derive from a study of graft-versus-host responses after intestinal transplantation. Across the whole study: Anti-thymocyte globulin induction was given to all recipients, followed by tacrolimus and steroids for approximately three years.

The data were produced by immunoSEQ multiplex PCR, yet TCRdb's version contains in-frame clones alone and is incomplete. The table lists approximately 97,000 clones, under 95% of them singletons, with approximately 0.069% in the top ten. V lost 4 bases and J lost 6, with 10 bases in between. This CDR3 spans 13 amino acids. Germline lookup yields CDR1 MNHNS and CDR2 SASEGT. The receptor's source is a human donor who was the organ donor for an intestinal transplant. This sequence joins TRBV6-1 and TRBJ2-1; a weak D match, TRBD1 (5 bases). The sample consisted of unstimulated CD8+ T cells sorted from spleen or lymph node cells, taken before transplant. The CDR3 DNA reads as TGTGCCAGCAGTGCCAGGGAATTCAATGAGCAGTTCTTC. The encoded protein is CASSAREFNEQFF.